This TCR beta chain was observed in a study of graft-versus-host responses after intestinal transplantation. As to this clone: Antigen specificity is unknown.

Repertoires were generated with immunoSEQ multiplex PCR, while TCRdb's copy carries only in-frame clones and drops some. The repertoire has tens of thousands of clones, approximately 94% of them found once; the top ten carry around 0.19%. The source was unstimulated CD4+ T cells sorted from spleen or lymph node cells, collected before transplant. This receptor was identified in a human donor who was the organ donor for an intestinal transplant.

In DNA form, the CDR3 reads TGCGCCAGCAGCTATAGACAGGGGGATGGTACAGATACGCAGTATTTT. Its translation: CASSYRQGDGTDTQYF. The chain recombines TRBV5-1 with TRBJ2-3; 9 nucleotides match TRBD1. CDR1 is SGHRS, CDR2 YFSETQ, per germline. V dropped 3 bases and J dropped 3; count of bases not matched to a gene: 8. The CDR3 has 16 residues.